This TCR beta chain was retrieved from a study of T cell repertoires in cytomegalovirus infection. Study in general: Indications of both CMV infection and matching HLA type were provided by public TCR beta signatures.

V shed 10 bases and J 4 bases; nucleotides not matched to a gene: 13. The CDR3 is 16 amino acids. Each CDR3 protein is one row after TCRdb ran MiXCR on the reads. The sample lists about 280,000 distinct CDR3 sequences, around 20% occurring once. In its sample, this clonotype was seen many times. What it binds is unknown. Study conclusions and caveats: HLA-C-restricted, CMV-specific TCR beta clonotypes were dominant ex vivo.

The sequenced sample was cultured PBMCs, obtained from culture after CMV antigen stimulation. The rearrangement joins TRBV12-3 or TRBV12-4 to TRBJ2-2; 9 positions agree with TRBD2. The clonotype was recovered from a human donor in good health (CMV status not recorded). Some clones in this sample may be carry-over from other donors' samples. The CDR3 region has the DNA TGTGCCACCAACCTATTAGCGGGAGTGAGCACCGGGGAGCTGTTTTTT. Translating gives CATNLLAGVSTGELFF.